The 10 T cell receptor beta chains given below trace back to one sample, sequenced in a study of blood T cells in healthy people across ages. Using a J-beta primer mix together with a sample-barcoded 5' primer, a second PCR was run for about 6 to 11 cycles. A single record per CDR3 protein comes from TCRdb applying MiXCR to the 5' RACE reads. The table includes some 920,000 distinct CDR3 sequences, roughly 51% detected once. Sequenced sample: blood. These receptors were obtained from a woman aged 55 to 70 in good health.

With respect to this clonotype: A much larger clone differs from this one at a single base, so this may be a read error. This rearrangement joins TRBV3-1 to TRBJ2-7, with unresolved D. The CDR3 is 11 amino acids. Germline V gene data show CDR1 as LGHDT and CDR2 as YNNKEL (reference sequence). Trimming shortened V by 2 bases and J by 5 bases, and 4 bases separated the two germline ends. The chain's CDR3 is CASSQTNEQYF. The CDR3, as DNA: TGTGCCAGCAGCCAAACCAACGAGCAGTACTTC.

J is TRBJ2-3 and V is TRBV4-3; a weak D match, TRBD2 (6 bases). CDR3 length equals 15 residues. The V end was cut by 0 bases, the J end by 4 bases, with 11 bases between. CDR1 and CDR2 from the germline V gene are LGHNA and YSLEER. CDR3 in amino acids: CASSQESGAADTQYF. The CDR3 DNA sequence: TGCGCCAGCAGCCAAGAATCGGGAGCGGCAGATACGCAGTATTTT.

The chain joins TRBV20-1 to TRBJ2-1, with TRBD1 matching 7 bases. This CDR3 is 16 amino acids long. The germline V gene encodes CDR1 DFQATT and CDR2 SNEGSKA (reference sequence). Trimming removed 7 bases from V and 3 bases from J; junction bases left unmatched: 15. The CDR3 coding sequence is TGCAGTGTCGCATTACAGGGGATCCCCTTCTACAATGAGCAGTTCTTC. Its translation is CSVALQGIPFYNEQFF.

J is TRBJ2-1 and V is TRBV11-3, with D uncertain. Germline CDR1 and CDR2: SGHNT and YENEEA. CDR3 length equals 11 residues. Deletions cut 8 bases from V and 2 bases from J, with 4 bases between. CDR3: CASGAYNEQFF. Written as DNA, the CDR3 is TGTGCCAGCGGGGCCTACAATGAGCAGTTCTTC.

This chain joins TRBV27 and TRBJ2-3; 8 nucleotides line up with TRBD1. Germline V gives CDR1 MNHEY, CDR2 SMNVEV (reference sequence). CDR3 length: 15 amino acids. After removal of 6 bases from V and 2 bases from J, the junction contained 7 bases not matched to a gene. The CDR3 DNA follows: TGTGCCAGCAGAATCGGGACAGGTAACACAGATACGCAGTATTTT. It yields the protein CASRIGTGNTDTQYF.

This clonotype appeared once. DNA of the CDR3: TGCAGTGCTAGAATAGCGGGAGCTTACGAGCAGTACTTC. This sequence encodes CSARIAGAYEQYF. The chain is built from TRBV20-1 and TRBJ2-7, with TRBD2 matching 9 bases. This CDR3 has 13 amino acids. Per germline, CDR1 DFQATT and CDR2 SNEGSKA (reference sequence). The V gene end was trimmed by 2 bases and the J gene end by 4 bases; junction bases not matched to a gene: 3.

The chain recombines TRBV30 with TRBJ2-7; D is perhaps TRBD1 or TRBD2 (5 bases each). V was clipped by 4 bases and J by 0 bases, with 16 bases between them. The CDR3 covers 15 residues. CDR1 is GTSNPN and CDR2 is SVGIG in the germline V gene (reference sequence). The CDR3 nucleotides read TGTGCCTGGACCAAAGGGACGGTGATCTCCTACGAGCAGTACTTC. It translates to CAWTKGTVISYEQYF.

This chain joins TRBV14 and TRBJ1-2; no firm D call. Per germline, CDR1 SGHDN and CDR2 FVKESK. The V end lost 4 bases, the J end lost 8 bases, and 20 bases lay between the germline ends. This CDR3 is built from 15 residues. CDR3 sequence (DNA): TGTGCCAGCAGCCCTAACCTTGGATACTCCAGGGGCTACACCTTC. Amino acid sequence: CASSPNLGYSRGYTF.

The table lists this clonotype with a few counts. The chain has TRBV4-1 and TRBJ2-1; TRBD1 is a possible D gene (5 bases). This CDR3 contains 15 residues. Trimming removed 3 bases from V and 2 bases from J, with 11 bases in between. CDR1 and CDR2 (germline): MGHRA, YSYEKL. CDR3 DNA sequence: TGCGCCAGCAGCCATACAGGTAACACCTACAATGAGCAGTTCTTC. Translation gives CASSHTGNTYNEQFF.

This clonotype has a handful of counts. The chain recombines TRBV7-2 with TRBJ2-3; 8 bases map to TRBD1. The CDR3 sequence is 16 residues long. Germline V gives CDR1 SGHTA, CDR2 FQGNSA. Trimming removed 7 bases from V and 4 bases from J; junction bases left unmatched: 13. Here the CDR3 reads CASTRRRQGSADTQYF. The CDR3 DNA follows: TGTGCCAGCACCCGAAGGAGACAGGGGAGCGCAGATACGCAGTATTTT.